This is a list of T cell receptor beta chains from one sample in a study of blood T cells in healthy people across ages. TCRdb passed the 5' RACE reads through MiXCR, listing each CDR3 protein once. The sample lists about 1.7 million distinct CDR3 sequences, about 30% occurring once. Input material: blood. These receptors all come from a woman aged 25-40 years in good health. Each CDR3 is given with its conserved first and last residue.

V | CDR3
TRBV5-6 | CASSLRGYQETQYF
TRBV7-3 | CASSIGGTDTQYF
TRBV3-1 | CASSQEGQRTYEQYF
TRBV5-1 | CASSPSDRGNEKLFF
TRBV20-1 | CSARDAAGGDNEQFF
TRBV28 | CASSLLSRGYTF
TRBV7-2 | CASSLSTGGFWGANALTF
TRBV6-6 | CASSYRGRNNSPLHF
TRBV5-1 | CASSLYSGGAYNEQFF
TRBV27 | CASSPGLARQYF
TRBV20-1 | CSASRGGRSDEQYF
TRBV5-5 | CASSFGGRKYEQYF
TRBV20-1 | CSVWDVKQADTQYF
TRBV9 | CASSSFRTGQDEKLFF
TRBV20-1 | CGAAPLRTGDDEQYF
TRBV15 | CATSRGSLQETQYF
TRBV12-3/TRBV12-4 | CASRTDENNEQFF
TRBV12-3/TRBV12-4 | CASSFFSGSGNTIYF
TRBV12-3/TRBV12-4 | CASGQTLSEKLFF
TRBV7-9 | CASSPGTGGFQPQHF
TRBV10-3 | CAISEPQGRAFF
TRBV7-6 | CASSKKQIFYQETQFF
TRBV18 | CASSTTLGGEETQYF
TRBV29-1 | CSAGGISGGTGEQYF
TRBV5-1 | CASSQFGTYEQYF
TRBV27 | CASRSRGMDQETQYF
TRBV19 | CASSKDLPGANVLTF
TRBV11-2 | CASSPWTSGRREAQYF
TRBV18 | CASTPTDSYEQYF
TRBV7-2 | CASSKSRGQNYEQYF
TRBV12-3/TRBV12-4 | CANSPTDTQYF
TRBV6-4 | CASSVLAGVGNEQFF
TRBV6-6 | CASSYSKGTGGSPLHF
TRBV7-2 | CASSPGSGDGDTQYF
TRBV19 | CASSVTGGSEAFF
TRBV20-1 | CSARSGHSNQPQHF
TRBV24-1 | CATSQAEFTDTQYF
TRBV5-5 | CASSPSPPRGGYTF
TRBV7-2 | CASSSALYTDTQYF
TRBV6-2/TRBV6-3 | CASSRPGQGLQPQHF
TRBV11-2 | CASSLVAAPYEQYF
TRBV5-6 | CASSPTGTALYNEQFF
TRBV10-3 | CANAELWNEQFF
TRBV20-1 | CSARNLMGDFFNNEQFF
TRBV7-2 | CASSSWGREADEQYF
TRBV5-1 | CASSNRGTGANVLTF
TRBV4-3 | CASSQLLATEQFF
TRBV28 | CASSPGTGATNTEAFF
TRBV3-1 | CASSPSGQGARGYTF